A selection of T cell receptor beta chains follows, all from one sample in a study of T-cell memory formation after mild COVID-19. MiXCR, applied by TCRdb to the 5' RACE reads, yields one record per CDR3 protein. The table shows about half a million distinct CDR3 sequences, with about 18% occurring only once. The sample was PBMCs or a T cell subset sorted from them (not recorded which). The receptor source for this set is an adult woman who had mild COVID-19 (a few samples of this study predate the infection). Cell type and time point are not known. CDR3s include the opening cysteine and the closing phenylalanine or tryptophan. A D gene is named only where the DNA matches it firmly. Clone size is given for some rows only: seen once, a few or many times, or a class if the clone is expanded.

>TRBV20-1|NA|NA|TRBJ1-1
CSAQGTGMNTEAFF
TGCAGTGCGCAGGGGACCGGCATGAACACTGAAGCTTTCTTT
>TRBV4-1|NA|TRBD2|TRBJ2-7
CASSQEAGGPNEQYF
TGCGCCAGCAGCCAAGAAGCGGGGGGGCCGAACGAGCAGTACTTC
>TRBV5-1|few|NA|TRBJ2-3
CASSLVVSSTDTQYF
TGCGCCAGCAGCTTGGTGGTCTCCTCCACAGATACGCAGTATTTT
>TRBV9|NA|NA|TRBJ2-1
CASSLKRGAGPNNEQFF
TGTGCCAGCAGCCTCAAACGGGGGGCGGGACCCAACAATGAGCAGTTCTTC
>TRBV7-3|few|NA|TRBJ2-5
CASSLRARSETQYF
TGTGCCAGCAGCTTAAGGGCTAGGAGTGAGACCCAGTACTTC
>TRBV6-6|NA|NA|TRBJ2-5
CASSFDPGALPYQETQYF
TGTGCCAGCAGTTTCGACCCCGGTGCTTTACCGTACCAAGAGACCCAGTACTTC
>TRBV4-1|NA|NA|TRBJ2-1
CASVGASNEQFF
TGCGCCAGCGTGGGGGCCTCTAATGAGCAGTTCTTC
>TRBV9|few|NA|TRBJ2-2
CASSVEDPNTGELFF
TGTGCCAGCAGCGTGGAGGACCCCAACACCGGGGAGCTGTTTTTT
>TRBV12-5|many|NA|TRBJ2-7
CASGHSDRFYEQYF
TGTGCTAGTGGTCATTCAGACCGATTCTACGAGCAGTACTTC
>TRBV18|NA|NA|TRBJ1-1
CASSPTEMNTEAFF
TGTGCCAGCTCTCCTACCGAGATGAACACTGAAGCTTTCTTT
>TRBV6-1|NA|NA|TRBJ1-1
CASTEGRVVTEAFF
TGTGCCAGCACCGAAGGGAGGGTGGTCACTGAAGCTTTCTTT
>TRBV4-3|few|NA|TRBJ2-3
CASSQDLRADTQYF
TGCGCCAGCAGCCAAGATCTCCGGGCAGATACGCAGTATTTT
>TRBV20-1|few|NA|TRBJ1-2
CSARDPGTSYGYTF
TGCAGTGCTAGGGACCCCGGGACTAGCTATGGCTACACCTTC
>TRBV12-3/TRBV12-4|many|TRBD2|TRBJ2-3
CASQSSGSPYF
TGTGCCAGCCAGTCTAGCGGGAGCCCTTATTTT
>TRBV20-1|few|NA|TRBJ2-1
CSARGGGSYNEQFF
TGCAGTGCTAGAGGGGGCGGCTCCTACAATGAGCAGTTCTTC
>TRBV5-1|NA|TRBD2|TRBJ2-5
CASSSSGGAGETQYF
TGCGCCAGCAGCTCTAGCGGGGGGGCCGGAGAGACCCAGTACTTC
>TRBV14|few|TRBD2|TRBJ2-3
CASSQGLASTDTQYF
TGTGCCAGCAGCCAAGGACTAGCTAGCACAGATACGCAGTATTTT
>TRBV12-3/TRBV12-4|few|TRBD1|TRBJ2-5
CASSLGTGWGQETQYF
TGTGCCAGCAGTTTAGGGACAGGCTGGGGACAAGAGACCCAGTACTTC
>TRBV29-1|NA|NA|TRBJ2-7
CSVEGWEESLTYEQYF
TGCAGCGTTGAAGGTTGGGAGGAGAGCCTCACCTACGAGCAGTACTTC
>TRBV29-1|many|NA|TRBJ1-2
CSVGQGANYGYTF
TGCAGCGTTGGGCAGGGAGCTAACTATGGCTACACCTTC
>TRBV7-8|few|NA|TRBJ2-6
CASSEDVDSGANVLTF
TGTGCCAGCAGCGAGGACGTCGACTCTGGGGCCAACGTCCTGACTTTC
>TRBV19|NA|NA|TRBJ1-2
CAASSTAFEGYTF
TGTGCCGCTTCTTCGACGGCCTTTGAGGGCTACACCTTC
>TRBV5-4|NA|NA|TRBJ2-1
CASSLVQAVTQNEQFF
TGTGCCAGCAGCTTGGTACAGGCGGTGACCCAAAATGAGCAGTTCTTC
>TRBV7-3|NA|TRBD1|TRBJ1-2
CASSPSSDRGRYGYTF
TGTGCCAGCAGCCCGTCCTCGGACAGGGGTCGATATGGCTACACCTTC
>TRBV12-3/TRBV12-4|NA|TRBD1|TRBJ2-7
CASSKRTGAYEQYF
TGTGCCAGCAGCAAAAGGACAGGTGCCTACGAGCAGTACTTC
>TRBV20-1|NA|NA|TRBJ2-5
CSAGETTVRGQTQYF
TGCAGTGCTGGAGAGACAACGGTTCGGGGCCAGACCCAGTACTTC
>TRBV5-6|NA|TRBD1|TRBJ1-5
CASSPGQGLPQHF
TGTGCCAGCAGCCCAGGACAGGGACTGCCCCAGCATTTT
>TRBV7-2|few|NA|TRBJ1-5
CASSLVQHQPQHF
TGTGCCAGCAGCTTAGTCCAACATCAGCCCCAGCATTTT
>TRBV7-6|NA|NA|TRBJ2-2
CASSSRNRDTGELFF
TGTGCCAGCAGCTCGAGAAACAGGGACACCGGGGAGCTGTTTTTT
>TRBV20-1|NA|NA|TRBJ1-1
CSAREGVEAFF
TGCAGTGCTAGAGAAGGTGTAGAAGCTTTCTTT
>TRBV7-9|NA|NA|TRBJ2-1
CASSLVLAGINEQFF
TGTGCCAGCAGCTTAGTACTAGCAGGGATAAATGAGCAGTTCTTC
>TRBV4-3|many|NA|TRBJ1-2
CASSQERAGGYTF
TGCGCCAGCAGCCAAGAACGGGCGGGTGGCTACACCTTC
>TRBV7-9|few|TRBD1|TRBJ1-1
CASRIPGGLGTEAFF
TGTGCCAGCAGAATTCCAGGGGGCTTAGGCACTGAAGCTTTCTTT
>TRBV12-3/TRBV12-4|NA|NA|TRBJ2-1
CASSEEDEQFF
TGTGCCAGCAGTGAGGAGGATGAGCAGTTCTTC
>TRBV6-1|medium-sized|NA|TRBJ2-7
CASSEAPPPLGYEQYF
TGTGCCAGCAGTGAAGCTCCCCCGCCTCTCGGTTACGAGCAGTACTTC
>TRBV6-5|few|TRBD1|TRBJ1-2
CASSYSRDSSGYTF
TGTGCCAGCAGTTACTCCCGGGACAGTTCTGGCTACACCTTC
>TRBV6-2/TRBV6-3|few|TRBD1|TRBJ1-2
CASSYPGGQTYGYTF
TGTGCCAGCAGTTACCCTGGGGGACAGACCTATGGCTACACCTTC
>TRBV7-9|few|NA|TRBJ2-7
CASSPQGEGPYEQYF
TGTGCCAGCAGCCCACAGGGGGAGGGGCCCTACGAGCAGTACTTC
>TRBV6-5|few|TRBD2|TRBJ2-1
CASRPPIRWASGYNEQFF
TGTGCCAGCAGACCCCCCATTAGGTGGGCTAGCGGCTACAATGAGCAGTTCTTC
>TRBV7-2|NA|NA|TRBJ1-6
CASSLFFGGGSPLHF
TGTGCCAGCAGCTTGTTCTTTGGGGGTGGTTCACCCCTCCACTTT
>TRBV10-3|few|NA|TRBJ2-5
CAIRSDRADRQETQYF
TGTGCCATCAGGAGCGACAGAGCAGACCGACAAGAGACCCAGTACTTC
>TRBV7-9|few|NA|TRBJ2-5
CASSGTHQETQYF
TGTGCCAGCAGTGGGACTCACCAAGAGACCCAGTACTTC
>TRBV12-3/TRBV12-4|NA|NA|TRBJ1-5
CAGSFRINQPQHF
TGTGCCGGCAGTTTCCGGATAAATCAGCCCCAGCATTTT
>TRBV18|many|NA|TRBJ2-7
CASSPIRTSEQYF
TGTGCCAGCTCACCAATCCGGACATCCGAGCAGTACTTC
>TRBV6-6|few|NA|TRBJ1-5
CASGGNSNQPQHF
TGTGCCAGCGGAGGGAATAGCAATCAGCCCCAGCATTTT
>TRBV1|many|NA|TRBJ2-3
CTSSRSGTAQYF
TGCACCAGCAGCCGGAGCGGAACCGCGCAGTATTTT
>TRBV12-3/TRBV12-4|NA|TRBD2|TRBJ2-1
CASSFTGTSGTSNEQFF
TGTGCCAGCAGTTTTACGGGGACTAGCGGGACGAGCAATGAGCAGTTCTTC
>TRBV6-5|few|TRBD2|TRBJ2-5
CASRKLAKETQYF
TGTGCCAGCAGGAAACTAGCGAAAGAGACCCAGTACTTC
>TRBV6-5|few|NA|TRBJ1-1
CASSYSMVVAEAFF
TGTGCCAGCAGTTACTCGATGGTGGTGGCTGAAGCTTTCTTT
>TRBV30|NA|TRBD1|TRBJ1-2
CAWGWDRGAYGYTF
TGTGCCTGGGGCTGGGACAGGGGAGCTTATGGCTACACCTTC
>TRBV7-9|NA|NA|TRBJ2-7
CASSSNRDIGVEQYF
TGTGCCAGCAGCTCGAACCGGGACATAGGGGTCGAGCAGTACTTC
>TRBV5-1|NA|NA|TRBJ2-4
CATADEDGLVNF
TGCGCCACCGCAGATGAGGACGGACTGGTGAACTTC
>TRBV24-1|few|NA|TRBJ2-6
CATSDWGDPGANVLTF
TGTGCCACCAGTGATTGGGGGGATCCAGGGGCCAACGTCCTGACTTTC
>TRBV10-3|NA|NA|TRBJ1-1
CAISDGSTNTEAFF
TGTGCCATCAGTGATGGGAGTACGAACACTGAAGCTTTCTTT
>TRBV4-3|few|TRBD1|TRBJ1-2
CASSQVRQGTGYTF
TGCGCCAGCAGCCAAGTGCGACAGGGGACGGGCTACACCTTC
>TRBV3-1|many|TRBD2|TRBJ2-3
CASSQGNGGAADTQYF
TGTGCCAGCAGCCAAGGAAACGGGGGGGCAGCAGATACGCAGTATTTT
>TRBV7-9|few|TRBD2|TRBJ2-5
CASSLSGVRETQYF
TGTGCCAGCAGCCTAAGCGGGGTCCGGGAGACCCAGTACTTC
>TRBV6-5|few|NA|TRBJ1-3
CASSRVGYSGNTIYF
TGTGCCAGCAGCCGAGTGGGGTACTCTGGAAACACCATATATTTT
>TRBV6-5|NA|TRBD1|TRBJ2-7
CASSRQGSPRGQYF
TGTGCCAGCAGCCGACAGGGTTCCCCTCGCGGGCAGTACTTC
>TRBV3-1|NA|NA|TRBJ1-3
CASSGPPGNTIYF
TGTGCCAGCAGTGGGCCACCTGGAAACACCATATATTTT